The sequence of this T cell receptor (beta chain) was determined in a study of PD-1 blockade in mismatch repair-deficient tumors. Study-wide background: Enrolled about 2013-2017, patients had progressing, pretreated mismatch repair-deficient cancers of about twelve types. Regarding the study as a whole: Rapid post-treatment expansion, then contraction, generally preceding radiologic response, marked tumor-resident clones.

Profiling relied on immunoSEQ multiplex PCR, and the TCRdb table lists in-frame clones only, not all of them. The top ten clones hold roughly 8.8% of a sample with 56,000 or so clones, approximately 81% of them seen once. Mismatch repair deficiency was confirmed in all patients, by PCR or immunohistochemistry. The TCR-sequenced patients were three responders to pembrolizumab. V was pared by 5 bases and J by 2 bases, with 16 bases between. The CDR3 is 16 residues long. Germline CDR1 and CDR2: SGHVS and FQNEAQ. To note about this clone: Its target is not known.

The sequencing here drew on peripheral blood, taken less than 21 weeks after starting pembrolizumab. The chain carries TRBV7-8 and TRBJ1-5, with D possibly matching TRBD1 (5 bases). This receptor was identified in an adult with mismatch repair-deficient cancer. This chain's CDR3 is CASSPSERRGNQPQHF. In nucleotides, the CDR3 is TGTGCCAGCAGCCCGTCCGAGCGCAGGGGCAATCAGCCCCAGCATTTT.